Sequencing of this T cell receptor beta chain was carried out in a study of type 1 regulatory T cells. Study at large: This in vitro CD4 product, T-allo10, is enriched for Tr1 cells and alloantigen-specific.

A remark on this clonotype: Its cognate antigen is unknown.

The germline gives CDR1 ENHRY, CDR2 SYGVKD. V lost 7 bases to trimming and J lost 3 bases, with 10 bases between them. CDR3 size: 13 residues. Findings and caveats of the study: Tr1 cells had a more restricted TCR repertoire than non-Tr1 cells.

TCRdb ran MiXCR on the reads and lists one entry per CDR3 protein. The sample carries about 60,000 distinct CDR3 sequences, 45% to 50% recorded once. The TCR comes from a human donor in good health. The specimen sequenced was cultured non-Tr1 T cells, either the whole culture or a sorted T cell fraction (not recorded which). The chain uses TRBV10-3 and TRBJ1-5; D not certain. The CDR3 spells CAITPDPNQPQHF. CDR3 bases: TGTGCCATCACTCCCGATCCCAATCAGCCCCAGCATTTT.